The 28 T cell receptor beta chains reported below all come from one sample, sequenced in a study of CD8 T cells in Susac syndrome. RNA in amounts of roughly 0.5 to 1 ug was reverse transcribed with random hexamers. Using its own MiXCR run on the immunoSEQ multiplex PCR reads, TCRdb lists one record per CDR3 protein. The sample lists about 26,000 distinct CDR3 sequences, 94% occurring once. Sequencing was done on a sample of CD8+ T cells from PBMCs. Every receptor here comes from a human donor in good health.

The chain carries TRBV5-6 and TRBJ2-7, with D perhaps TRBD2 (5 bases). This CDR3 is 14 amino acids long. The V end lost 0 bases, the J end lost 2 bases, and 9 bases lay between the germline ends. CDR1 is SGHDT and CDR2 is YYEEEE in the germline V gene. The CDR3 region has the DNA TGTGCCAGCAGCTTGGTAGCGTCCGCCTACGAGCAGTACTTC. It specifies CASSLVASAYEQYF.

V and J are TRBV27 and TRBJ2-6; the D is unclear. The CDR3 consists of 16 residues. Germline-derived CDR1 and CDR2 are MNHEY and SMNVEV (reference sequence). Between the trimmed V and J ends, which lost 4 bases and 0 bases, there was a span of 10 bases. CDR3 coding DNA: TGTGCCAGCAGTTCTCAGGTTTCCTCTGGGGCCAACGTCCTGACTTTC. Translated, it gives CASSSQVSSGANVLTF.

Only one count was recorded for this clonotype. The gene calls are TRBV4-1 and TRBJ1-1; tentatively, D is TRBD1 (5 bases). CDR1 and CDR2 (germline): MGHRA, YSYEKL. V was clipped by 4 bases and J by 5 bases, with 14 bases between them. The CDR3 is made up of 14 amino acids. The CDR3 sequence is CASSLKAQATEAFF. CDR3 DNA: TGCGCCAGCAGCCTCAAGGCACAGGCAACTGAAGCTTTCTTT.

The rearrangement links TRBV21-1 to TRBJ1-1. TRBV21-1 is given as a pseudogene. The CDR3 is 16 residues long. CDR3 protein: CASSLVGSGYNTEAFF. The CDR3, as DNA: TGTGCCAGCAGCCTCGTGGGAAGTGGGTACAACACTGAAGCTTTCTTT.

This sequence joins TRBV7-9 and TRBJ2-5; possible D gene TRBD1, 6 bases. Between the trimmed V and J ends, which lost 2 bases and 5 bases, there was a span of 12 bases. Looked up from germline, CDR1 is SEHNR and CDR2 is FQNEAQ (reference sequence). The CDR3 is 14 residues long. For the CDR3, the DNA is TGTGCCAGCAGCTTATCAGGGGATTGGGAGACCCAGTACTTC. It codes for CASSLSGDWETQYF.

The chain is built from TRBV7-9 and TRBJ1-5, with D possibly TRBD1 on 5 matching bases. V lost 5 bases and J lost 7, with 18 bases in between. The CDR3 covers 15 residues. CDR1 is SEHNR, CDR2 FQNEAQ, per germline (reference sequence). CDR3 loop: CASSPQGEGGQPQHF. Here the CDR3 DNA reads TGTGCCAGCAGCCCCCAAGGGGAGGGAGGGCAGCCCCAGCATTTT.

The chain couples TRBV2 to TRBJ1-2; tentatively, D is TRBD1 (5 bases). The germline V gene has CDR1 SNHLY and CDR2 FYNNEI. V was cut by 1 base and J by 4 bases, with 7 bases left in between. This CDR3 is built from 13 residues. The CDR3 loop reads CASSEGGPYGYTF. The CDR3 nucleotides read TGTGCCAGCAGTGAAGGGGGCCCCTATGGCTACACCTTC.

In this sample, this clonotype turned up once. The genes are TRBV4-3 and TRBJ2-2, with 7 positions matching TRBD2. Looked up from germline, CDR1 is LGHNA and CDR2 is YSLEER. The CDR3 spans 11 residues. Losses at the gene ends were 6 bases for V and 8 bases for J; bases not matched to a gene: 0. As DNA, the CDR3 is TGCGCCAGCAGAGCGGGGGGGGAGCTGTTTTTT. It encodes CASRAGGELFF.

The chain couples TRBV19 to TRBJ2-1; 9 bases align to TRBD2. Germline V gene lookup returns CDR1 LNHDA and CDR2 SQIVND (reference sequence). V lost 2 bases to trimming and J lost 5 bases; unmatched junction nucleotides: 19. This CDR3 has 20 residues. The CDR3 spells CASSIFGGGASKSVHNEQFF. For the CDR3, the DNA is TGTGCCAGTAGTATATTTGGCGGGGGGGCCTCTAAATCCGTCCACAATGAGCAGTTCTTC.

The CDR3 loop reads CASSDLAGGPDTQYF. Written as DNA, the CDR3 is TGTGCCAGCAGTGACCTAGCGGGGGGCCCAGATACGCAGTATTTT. This chain joins TRBV6-1 and TRBJ2-3; 11 bases agree with TRBD2. The CDR3 extends over 15 amino acids. V trimming: 3 bases; J trimming: 4 bases; junction bases outside the gene matches: 3. Germline CDR1 MNHNS, CDR2 SASEGT.

V gene TRBV27 combines with J gene TRBJ2-1, with 11 bases fitting TRBD1. Trimming cost V 4 bases and J 5 bases; bases outside gene matches: 4. Germline V gives CDR1 MNHEY, CDR2 SMNVEV (reference sequence). The CDR3 has 15 residues. CDR3: CASSWGQGVNNEQFF. In DNA form, the CDR3 reads TGTGCCAGCAGTTGGGGACAGGGGGTAAACAATGAGCAGTTCTTC.

The chain couples TRBV12-3 or TRBV12-4 to TRBJ2-1; 9 bases map to TRBD2. The CDR3 has 16 residues. V dropped 1 base and J dropped 5; count of bases not matched to a gene: 6. The CDR3 DNA is TGTGCCAGCAGTTTAGTGTTGGCTAGCGGGAACAATGAGCAGTTCTTC. Translated, it gives CASSLVLASGNNEQFF.

This clonotype appeared a single time. The chain recombines TRBV11-2 with TRBJ2-3; a possible D gene is TRBD2 (6 bases). The V and J ends lost 5 bases and 3 bases respectively, with 21 bases between them. The CDR3 contains 17 residues. The germline V gene has CDR1 SGHAT and CDR2 FQNNGV. CDR3 sequence reads: CASSPLLATLVTDTQYF. Here the CDR3 DNA reads TGTGCCAGCAGCCCGCTACTAGCAACCCTCGTAACAGATACGCAGTATTTT.

This clonotype occurred once. The rearrangement links TRBV4-1 to TRBJ1-2; D is unresolved. Germline V gene lookup returns CDR1 MGHRA and CDR2 YSYEKL. V lost 1 base and J 5 bases, leaving 14 bases between the germline ends. The CDR3 is 15 residues long. Here the CDR3 reads CASSQGESPQYGYTF. The CDR3 nucleotides read TGCGCCAGCAGCCAAGGGGAATCGCCGCAGTATGGCTACACCTTC.

The chain recombines TRBV12-3 or TRBV12-4 with TRBJ2-7, with TRBD1 as a possible D gene (5 bases). Trimming removed 7 bases at V and 3 bases at J, with 16 bases between. This CDR3 has 14 residues. DNA for the CDR3: TGTGCCAGCACCAATAAGGGGTGGGGCTACGAGCAGTACTTC. It translates to CASTNKGWGYEQYF.

Only one count was recorded for this clonotype. V and J are TRBV7-9 and TRBJ1-2; D may be TRBD1 (5 bases). The germline V gene has CDR1 SEHNR and CDR2 FQNEAQ (reference sequence). The CDR3 consists of 16 residues. Trimming removed 5 bases at V and 4 bases at J, with 20 bases between. The CDR3 reads CASSPPFGAQGYGYTF. DNA for the CDR3: TGTGCCAGCAGCCCCCCGTTCGGGGCTCAGGGCTATGGCTACACCTTC.

The chain has TRBV6-5 and TRBJ1-1; no firm D call. V was pared by 0 bases and J by 4 bases, with 3 bases between. The CDR3 runs 12 residues. In germline, CDR1 is MNHEY, CDR2 SVGAGI. CDR3 in amino acids: CASSYSTTEAFF. The CDR3 DNA reads as TGTGCCAGCAGTTACTCGACCACTGAAGCTTTCTTT.

The chain has TRBV7-2 and TRBJ1-4; 8 bases align to TRBD1. CDR3 length equals 14 residues. V shed 5 bases, J shed 7 bases, and the junction held 6 bases outside the gene matches. Germline values: CDR1 SGHTA, CDR2 FQGNSA. CDR3 DNA sequence: TGTGCCAGCAGCCTCACAGGGGGAGCTGAAAAACTGTTTTTT. This gives the protein CASSLTGGAEKLFF.

V gene TRBV11-2 combines with J gene TRBJ2-7; D is possibly TRBD2 (5 bases). Germline CDR1 reads SGHAT; CDR2 reads FQNNGV. The length of the CDR3 is 15 residues. The ends were cut back, 2 bases at V and 3 bases at J, with 14 bases in the middle. CDR3 protein: CASSLTNGVIYEQYF. The CDR3 bases are TGTGCCAGCAGCTTAACCAACGGGGTAATCTACGAGCAGTACTTC.

This clonotype was recorded only once. In DNA form, the CDR3 reads TGCAGTGCCCCCGGGACTAGCCCCCGGGGGAGCACAGATACGCAGTATTTT. Protein: CSAPGTSPRGSTDTQYF. The V call is TRBV20-1, the J call TRBJ2-3, with 9 bases matching TRBD2. This CDR3 is built from 17 residues. Trimming took 6 bases from V and 0 from J; bases not matched to a gene: 13. Germline V lookup: CDR1 DFQATT, CDR2 SNEGSKA (reference sequence).

This sequence joins TRBV5-5 and TRBJ2-6, with 11 bases identical to TRBD1. Trimming cost V 3 bases and J 4 bases; bases outside gene matches: 12. The CDR3 totals 19 residues. From germline, CDR1 is SGHKS and CDR2 YYEKEE (reference sequence). CDR3 nucleotides: TGTGCCAGCAGCTCAACCGGGACAGGGGGTTCAGTCGGGGCCAACGTCCTGACTTTC. Translation gives CASSSTGTGGSVGANVLTF.

This sequence joins TRBV13 and TRBJ1-1; no clear D. V lost 3 bases and J 7 bases, leaving 6 bases between the germline ends. The CDR3 extends over 11 amino acids. CDR1 and CDR2 from the germline V gene are PRHDT and FYEKMQ (reference sequence). CDR3 nucleotides: TGTGCCAGCAGCTTTCGTAGTGAAGCTTTCTTT. This translates into CASSFRSEAFF.

V and J are TRBV29-1 and TRBJ1-1; D is undetermined. The CDR3 sequence is 11 residues long. V was clipped by 4 bases and J by 5 bases, with 8 bases between them. Germline V CDR1 and CDR2: SQVTM, ANQGSEA. CDR3 nucleotides: TGCAGCGTTGTAGGGTGGACTGAAGCTTTCTTT. Translating gives CSVVGWTEAFF. Looking up the rest from reference TRBV29-1 and TRBJ1-1 gives the full variable domain: SAVISQKPSRDICQRGTSLTIQCQVDSQVTMMFWYRQQPGQSLTLIATANQGSEATYESGFVIDKFPISRPNLTFSTLTVSNMSPEDSSIYLCSVVGWTEAFFGQGTRLTVV.

The chain recombines TRBV11-2 with TRBJ2-3; D unresolved. V gave up 3 bases and J gave up 2 bases, with 3 bases separating them. CDR1 is SGHAT, CDR2 FQNNGV, per germline. This CDR3 region has 12 residues. The chain's CDR3 is CASSFPTDTQYF. CDR3 DNA: TGTGCCAGCAGCTTTCCCACAGATACGCAGTATTTT.

This chain joins TRBV7-2 and TRBJ1-1, with D perhaps TRBD1 (5 bases). The CDR3 length is 16 residues. Germline values: CDR1 SGHTA, CDR2 FQGNSA. V lost 1 base and J lost 0, with 12 bases in between. The CDR3 coding sequence is TGTGCCAGCAGCTTAGAGCACAGGCAGATGAACACTGAAGCTTTCTTT. Translating it yields CASSLEHRQMNTEAFF. The entire variable domain, with the rest obtained from reference TRBV7-2 and TRBJ1-1, is as follows: GAGVSQSPSNKVTEKGKDVELRCDPISGHTALYWYRQSLGQGLEFLIYFQGNSAPDKSGLPSDRFSAERTGGSVSTLTIQRTQQEDSAVYLCASSLEHRQMNTEAFFGQGTRLTVV.

The genes are TRBV7-9 and TRBJ2-3; D remains unclear. The V gene lost 4 bases and the J gene lost 4 bases, with 15 bases spanning the gap. CDR3 length: 15 amino acids. Germline V gene data show CDR1 as SEHNR and CDR2 as FQNEAQ (reference sequence). The CDR3 bases are TGTGCCAGCAGCTACAACGCACGGGCCTCAGATACGCAGTATTTT. Translation gives CASSYNARASDTQYF.

The V and J genes are TRBV7-2 and TRBJ2-3; the D is unclear. V lost 1 base and J 0 bases, leaving 8 bases between the germline ends. The CDR3 runs to 15 residues. Germline CDR1 and CDR2: SGHTA and FQGNSA. CDR3 sequence (DNA): TGTGCCAGCAGCTTAGAGTTGGCTAGCACAGATACGCAGTATTTT. Protein sequence: CASSLELASTDTQYF. Looking up the rest from reference TRBV7-2 and TRBJ2-3 gives the full variable domain: GAGVSQSPSNKVTEKGKDVELRCDPISGHTALYWYRQSLGQGLEFLIYFQGNSAPDKSGLPSDRFSAERTGGSVSTLTIQRTQQEDSAVYLCASSLELASTDTQYFGPGTRLTVL.

The chain combines TRBV27 with TRBJ1-4, with D possibly matching TRBD1 (6 bases). The germline CDR1 and CDR2 sequences are MNHEY and SMNVEV (reference sequence). The CDR3 runs 13 residues. The germline V and J ends were trimmed by 5 bases and 10 bases, with 14 bases remaining between them. CDR3 sequence: CASSTGGNGKLFF. CDR3 coding DNA: TGTGCCAGCAGTACCGGGGGCAACGGAAAACTGTTTTTT.